This TCR beta chain appears in the sequencing data of a study of Graves' ophthalmopathy and Graves' hyperthyroidism. Remarks on this clonotype: The junction departs from the called germline gene at one end, perhaps through a read error.

The CDR3 loop spans 15 amino acids. For repertoire sequencing, the TCR beta CDR3 regions were amplified from RNA transcripts. HTBI-primed first-round RT-PCR preceded second-round multiplex PCR. One entry per CDR3 protein, called by TCRdb with MiXCR from the multiplex PCR reads. The table has 660,000 or so distinct CDR3 sequences, just over 40% seen once. The chain links TRBV12-3 or TRBV12-4 to TRBJ2-5, with TRBD1 identical over 9 bases. The sequence came from an adult man with Graves' ophthalmopathy. The sequenced material came from peripheral blood. Written as DNA, the CDR3 is TGTGCCAGCAGTTCCGGACAGGGGAGGGTGGAGACCCAGAACTTC. Its protein product is CASSSGQGRVETQNF.